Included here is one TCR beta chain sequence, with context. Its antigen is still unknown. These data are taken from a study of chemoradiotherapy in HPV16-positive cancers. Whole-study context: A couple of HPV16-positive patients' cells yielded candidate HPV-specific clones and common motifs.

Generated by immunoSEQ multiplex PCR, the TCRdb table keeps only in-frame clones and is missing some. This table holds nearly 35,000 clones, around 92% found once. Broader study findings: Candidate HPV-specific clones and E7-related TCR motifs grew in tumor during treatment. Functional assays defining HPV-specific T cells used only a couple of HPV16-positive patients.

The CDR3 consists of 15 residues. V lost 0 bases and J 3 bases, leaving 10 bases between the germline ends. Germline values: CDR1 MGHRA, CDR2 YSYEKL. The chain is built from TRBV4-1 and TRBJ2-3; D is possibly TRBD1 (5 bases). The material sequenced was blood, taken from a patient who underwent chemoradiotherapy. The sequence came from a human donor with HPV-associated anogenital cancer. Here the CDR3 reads CASSQERQGTDTQYF. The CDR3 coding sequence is TGCGCCAGCAGCCAAGAACGGCAGGGAACAGATACGCAGTATTTT.